The TCR beta chain described here comes from a study of OX40 agonist ivuxolimab in advanced cancers. Study as a whole: Given to patients was ivuxolimab, an agonistic anti-OX40 (CD134) antibody. Three patients, one with hepatocellular carcinoma and two with cutaneous melanoma, responded partially.

The germline V gene encodes CDR1 LNHDA and CDR2 SQIVND (reference sequence). Trimming removed 4 bases from V and 7 bases from J, with 11 bases in between. The CDR3 extends over 13 amino acids. About this clone: The antigen is unknown.

Repertoires were generated with immunoSEQ multiplex PCR, while TCRdb's copy carries only in-frame clones and drops some. The sample has tens of thousands of clones, over 90% seen once; the top ten hold 6.2%. Patients were ineligible given autoimmune disease history or systemic immunosuppression. Findings of the study overall: Certain nonresponders likewise exhibited a low normalized T-cell clonal expansion.

The V gene is TRBV19, the J gene TRBJ1-5, with D unresolved. The sequencing here drew on CD4+ or CD8+ T cells sorted from blood, taken in a trial of the OX40 agonist ivuxolimab. This TCR was sampled from an adult with an advanced solid tumor such as melanoma, head and neck, liver or kidney cancer. CDR3 sequence (DNA): TGTGCCAGTAGTAGACCCTTTTTGCAGCCCCAGCATTTT. Protein sequence: CASSRPFLQPQHF.